This entry lists 32 T cell receptor beta chains sequenced from one sample in a study of T cell repertoires in cytomegalovirus infection. Each CDR3 protein gets one entry after TCRdb re-called the reads with MiXCR. In the table there are fewer than 550,000 distinct CDR3 sequences, approximately 15% of which are singletons. Input material: CD8+ T cells from PBMCs. The receptors originated from a human donor in good health (CMV status not recorded). Some clones in this sample may be carry-over from other donors' samples.

This clonotype has ten or more counts. The rearrangement joins TRBV7-9 to TRBJ1-4; the D is unclear. The length of the CDR3 is 13 residues. Germline V gene lookup returns CDR1 SEHNR and CDR2 FQNEAQ (reference sequence). V gave up 3 bases and J gave up 12 bases, with 14 bases separating them. CDR3 amino acids: CASSLRTVRELFF. The CDR3 DNA reads as TGTGCCAGCAGCTTGAGGACGGTCCGGGAACTGTTTTTT.

This clonotype has at least ten counts. This sequence joins TRBV19 and TRBJ2-7, with 7 bases matching TRBD2. Germline trimming cut 3 bases from V and 0 bases from J; bases unmatched to any gene: 11. The length of the CDR3 is 17 residues. CDR1 LNHDA and CDR2 SQIVND come from the germline V gene (reference sequence). The CDR3 reads CASSMGPSGDFSYEQYF. The DNA of the CDR3 is TGTGCCAGTAGTATGGGGCCCAGCGGGGACTTCTCCTACGAGCAGTACTTC. Full variable domain (outside the CDR3, taken from reference TRBV19 and TRBJ2-7): DGGITQSPKYLFRKEGQNVTLSCEQNLNHDAMYWYRQDPGQGLRLIYYSQIVNDFQKGDIAEGYSVSREKKESFPLTVTSAQKNPTAFYLCASSMGPSGDFSYEQYFGPGTRLTVT.

This chain connects TRBV19 to TRBJ2-3; D remains ambiguous. The CDR3 is 14 amino acids. The germline V gene encodes CDR1 LNHDA and CDR2 SQIVND (reference sequence). V lost 6 bases, J lost 0 bases, and 10 bases lay in between. In DNA form, the CDR3 reads TGTGCCAGTAGGCGAGCGTACAGCACAGATACGCAGTATTTT. As protein: CASRRAYSTDTQYF.

This clonotype was recorded many times. The gene calls are TRBV4-1 and TRBJ2-3; D may correspond to TRBD1 or TRBD2 (5 bases each). Trimming pared 7 bases from V and 4 bases from J, leaving 30 bases between. The CDR3 is made up of 19 amino acids. From germline, CDR1 is MGHRA and CDR2 YSYEKL. The CDR3 here is CASNPGSHRDHRIADTQYF. CDR3 bases: TGCGCCAGCAACCCCGGCTCCCACCGGGACCACCGGATCGCAGATACGCAGTATTTT.

This clonotype was detected a few times. The chain employs TRBV6-1 and TRBJ1-6, with D unclear. V was trimmed by 2 bases and J by 3 bases, leaving 8 bases between them. The CDR3 consists of 15 residues. Germline V gene data show CDR1 as MNHNS and CDR2 as SASEGT. The CDR3: CASSEITDYNSPLHF. The CDR3 coding sequence is TGTGCCAGCAGTGAAATAACAGACTATAATTCACCCCTCCACTTT.

This clonotype came up many times. The chain has TRBV11-2 and TRBJ2-4, with D unclear. CDR1 and CDR2 from the germline V gene are SGHAT and FQNNGV. V lost 2 bases and J 0 bases, leaving 17 bases between the germline ends. The CDR3 covers 18 residues. The DNA for the CDR3 is TGTGCCAGCAGCTTAAGTTCATCGCCAGCGATAGCCAAAAACATTCAGTACTTC. Translated, it gives CASSLSSSPAIAKNIQYF.

Concerning this clonotype itself: This likely comes from a read error, as the CDR3 has no conserved phenylalanine or tryptophan at its end. This chain uses TRBV30 with TRBJ2-7; 8 bases fit TRBD1. Germline values: CDR1 GTSNPN, CDR2 SVGIG (reference sequence). J gave up 2 bases and V 0 bases, and 3 bases lay outside the gene matches. This CDR3 contains 14 residues. CDR3 sequence: CAWSVGTGAYEQYL. The DNA of the CDR3 is TGTGCCTGGAGTGTAGGGACAGGCGCCTACGAGCAGTACTTA.

This clonotype was found a few times. The chain has TRBV5-1 and TRBJ1-2; no clear D. Germline-derived CDR1 and CDR2 are SGHRS and YFSETQ. This CDR3 region has 14 residues. V lost 0 bases to trimming and J lost 8 bases, with 14 bases between them. CDR3 bases: TGCGCCAGCAGCTTGGCCCCGGAAGTGTGGGGCTACACCTTC. This sequence encodes CASSLAPEVWGYTF.

This rearrangement joins TRBV10-3 to TRBJ2-7; 8 positions agree with TRBD1. The CDR3 covers 15 residues. The V gene end was trimmed by 0 bases and the J gene end by 3 bases; junction bases not matched to a gene: 4. Germline CDR1 reads ENHRY; CDR2 reads SYGVKD. In nucleotides, the CDR3 is TGTGCCATCAGTGAGTCGGACAGGGTAGGCTACGAGCAGTACTTC. Encoded protein: CAISESDRVGYEQYF.

This clonotype was recorded at least ten times. The V call is TRBV7-8, the J call TRBJ1-1, with a tentative D call TRBD1 (6 bases). Germline CDR1 reads SGHVS; CDR2 reads FQNEAQ. The CDR3 length is 16 residues. With 3 bases removed from V and 0 bases from J, the gap between germline ends came to 14 bases. The CDR3 loop reads CASSFPPGVLNTEAFF. CDR3 nucleotides: TGTGCCAGCAGCTTTCCCCCAGGGGTCCTGAACACTGAAGCTTTCTTT.

This clonotype was seen many times. The V call is TRBV12-3 or TRBV12-4, the J call TRBJ1-1, with a tentative D call TRBD1 (5 bases). V was pared by 5 bases and J by 0 bases, with 19 bases between. The CDR3 is 17 amino acids. The CDR3 protein is CASSPSWGVDMNTEAFF. The CDR3 nucleotides are TGTGCCAGCAGTCCCTCCTGGGGGGTGGACATGAACACTGAAGCTTTCTTT.

This clonotype was detected ten times or more. The rearrangement joins TRBV7-9 to TRBJ1-1; TRBD1 aligns across 7 bases. This CDR3 comprises 14 residues. The V segment lost 6 bases and the J segment 1 base; nucleotides outside the gene matches: 5. Germline CDR1 and CDR2: SEHNR and FQNEAQ (reference sequence). The CDR3 region is CASSPRGGNTEAFF. In DNA, the CDR3 is TGTGCCAGCAGTCCCAGGGGGGGGAACACTGAAGCTTTCTTT. Full variable domain (remainder filled in from reference TRBV7-9 and TRBJ1-1): DTGVSQNPRHKITKRGQNVTFRCDPISEHNRLYWYRQTLGQGPEFLTYFQNEAQLEKSRLLSDRFSAERPKGSFSTLEIQRTEQGDSAMYLCASSPRGGNTEAFFGQGTRLTVV.

The chain links TRBV13 to TRBJ1-1, with 9 bases aligning to TRBD1. Germline V CDR1 and CDR2: PRHDT, FYEKMQ (reference sequence). After removal of 5 bases from V and 9 bases from J, the junction contained 7 bases not matched to a gene. The CDR3 length is 13 residues. The CDR3 region has the DNA TGTGCCAGCAGCCTGGGGACAGGGTCTAAAGCTTTCTTT. Its protein is CASSLGTGSKAFF.

Ten or more counts support this clonotype. The genes are TRBV19 and TRBJ1-1, with D unresolved. The germline V gene encodes CDR1 LNHDA and CDR2 SQIVND (reference sequence). V shed 0 bases and J shed 2 bases, with 4 bases lying between them. This CDR3 has 13 amino acids. CDR3 region: CASSIDGNTEAFF. The CDR3 DNA reads TGTGCCAGTAGTATAGATGGAAACACTGAAGCTTTCTTT.

About this clonotype: A read error is possible here, since a much larger clone lies one base away. The CDR3 does not close with the conserved phenylalanine or tryptophan, likely indicating a read error. The V call is TRBV7-9, the J call TRBJ2-7; D is possibly TRBD2 (6 bases). The CDR3 loop spans 11 amino acids. Germline V gene lookup returns CDR1 SEHNR and CDR2 FQNEAQ (reference sequence). Trimming pared 6 bases from V and 6 bases from J, leaving 9 bases between. CDR3: CASSMGGEQYL. The CDR3 region has the DNA TGTGCCAGCAGTATGGGGGGCGAGCAGTACTTA.

This chain links TRBV6-6 with TRBJ2-3, with 9 bases aligning to TRBD2. This CDR3 has 15 residues. Germline lookup yields CDR1 MNHNY and CDR2 SVGAGI (reference sequence). Trimming at V came to 4 bases and at J to 2 bases, leaving 4 bases not matched to a gene. DNA of the CDR3: TGTGCCAGCAGTTCGGCGGGGGGGAACACAGATACGCAGTATTTT. Amino acids: CASSSAGGNTDTQYF.

This clonotype was observed a few times. The rearrangement links TRBV13 to TRBJ2-6; TRBD2 aligns across 14 bases. Looked up from germline, CDR1 is PRHDT and CDR2 is FYEKMQ (reference sequence). The V and J ends lost 5 bases and 2 bases, in that order; junction bases with no gene match: 8. The CDR3 sequence is 19 residues long. The DNA of the CDR3 is TGTGCCAGCAGCGGGGGACTAGCGGGAGAAGGCACTGGGGCCAACGTCCTGACTTTC. It encodes CASSGGLAGEGTGANVLTF.

A single count supports this clonotype. The junction departs from germline at one end; a sequencing error may be responsible. The chain employs TRBV7-2 and TRBJ2-1; possibly TRBD1 for D (5 bases). CDR1 is SGHTA and CDR2 is FQGNSA in the germline V gene. CDR3 length equals 15 residues. CDR3 region: CARSLVQVRNNEQLF. The CDR3 coding sequence is TGTGCCAGAAGCTTAGTACAGGTGCGGAACAATGAGCAGCTCTTC.

This clonotype was counted many times. The chain recombines TRBV7-6 with TRBJ1-1; a weak D match, TRBD1 (6 bases). Germline values: CDR1 SGHVS, CDR2 FNYEAQ. This CDR3 is built from 13 residues. Between the trimmed V and J ends, which lost 3 bases and 4 bases, there was a span of 9 bases. CDR3 sequence reads: CASSLGQLTEAFF. The CDR3 DNA reads TGTGCCAGCAGCTTGGGACAACTCACTGAAGCTTTCTTT.

In this sample, this clonotype turned up many times. This chain uses TRBV5-6 with TRBJ1-2; a weak D match, TRBD1 (5 bases). The CDR3 sequence is 16 residues long. Deletions cut 0 bases from V and 5 bases from J, with 17 bases between. Germline CDR1 reads SGHDT; CDR2 reads YYEEEE. DNA for the CDR3: TGTGCCAGCAGCTTGGCCCCACAGGAGGATGGGTATGGCTACACCTTC. Translation gives CASSLAPQEDGYGYTF.

This clonotype showed up many times. CDR3 DNA: TGTGCCAGCAGCGGACAGGGCGGCACTGAAGCTTTCTTT. This codes for CASSGQGGTEAFF. V is TRBV2 and J is TRBJ1-1, with 8 positions matching TRBD1. With 6 bases clipped from V and 4 bases from J, the junction kept 4 bases outside the gene matches. The CDR3 is made up of 13 amino acids. The V gene's germline CDR1 is SNHLY and CDR2 FYNNEI.

Ten or more counts support this clonotype. V is TRBV7-9 and J is TRBJ2-3, with 10 nucleotides matching TRBD2. V shed 5 bases and J 4 bases; nucleotides not matched to a gene: 6. The CDR3 spans 15 residues. Germline V gene lookup returns CDR1 SEHNR and CDR2 FQNEAQ (reference sequence). The CDR3 here is CASSTSTSGADTQYF. CDR3 coding DNA: TGTGCCAGCAGCACCAGTACTAGCGGGGCAGATACGCAGTATTTT.

There are many counts of this clonotype. The chain links TRBV5-4 to TRBJ2-1; tentative D call: TRBD2 (5 bases). Per germline, CDR1 SGHNT and CDR2 YYREEE (reference sequence). Trimming stripped 4 bases from V and 4 bases from J, with 9 bases between. CDR3 length equals 13 residues. The CDR3 region is CASSRGSYNEQFF. The CDR3 bases are TGTGCCAGCAGCCGAGGGTCGTACAATGAGCAGTTCTTC.

The V call is TRBV9, the J call TRBJ2-5, with TRBD2 matching 9 bases. V was pared by 0 bases and J by 4 bases, with 4 bases of the junction left unmatched. This CDR3 is built from 15 residues. Per germline, CDR1 SGDLS and CDR2 YYNGEE. CDR3 in amino acids: CASSVGGSGRETQYF. The CDR3 coding sequence is TGTGCCAGCAGCGTAGGGGGTAGCGGGAGAGAGACCCAGTACTTC.

This clonotype was detected many times. V and J are TRBV5-1 and TRBJ2-5, with TRBD2 matching over 11 bases. The CDR3 is made up of 16 amino acids. J lost 5 bases, V lost 4 bases, and 10 bases had no gene match. CDR1 and CDR2 from the germline V gene are SGHRS and YFSETQ. The CDR3 DNA is TGCGCCAGCAGCGCACGGTCTAGCGGGAGGATGGAGACCCAGTACTTC. Protein: CASSARSSGRMETQYF.

The V gene is TRBV4-1, the J gene TRBJ2-7, with D perhaps matching TRBD2 (7 bases). From germline, CDR1 is MGHRA and CDR2 YSYEKL. The CDR3 runs 15 residues. V was trimmed by 6 bases and J by 3 bases, leaving 18 bases between them. This CDR3 reads CASSFDGGANYEQYF. CDR3 coding DNA: TGCGCCAGCAGTTTCGATGGGGGGGCCAACTACGAGCAGTACTTC.

This clonotype has ten or more counts. This chain connects TRBV7-9 to TRBJ1-4; 8 positions match TRBD1. This CDR3 has 22 residues. V dropped 6 bases and J dropped 0; count of bases not matched to a gene: 24. Germline V lookup: CDR1 SEHNR, CDR2 FQNEAQ (reference sequence). The CDR3 DNA is TGTGCCAGCAGAAAAACCGGACTCGACCAGACAGGGGTTCAGGCAACTAATGAAAAACTGTTTTTT. This codes for CASRKTGLDQTGVQATNEKLFF.

This clonotype was seen many times. The chain joins TRBV6-6 to TRBJ1-1; 8 positions agree with TRBD1. The germline gives CDR1 MNHNY, CDR2 SVGAGI (reference sequence). Trimming at V came to 0 bases and at J to 4 bases, leaving 7 bases not matched to a gene. CDR3 length equals 16 residues. CDR3 loop: CASSYSVQGEGTEAFF. The DNA of the CDR3 is TGTGCCAGCAGTTACTCAGTACAGGGGGAAGGCACTGAAGCTTTCTTT.

This clonotype has more than one count but fewer than ten. The chain combines TRBV29-1 with TRBJ2-1, with D perhaps TRBD2 (5 bases). The germline V gene encodes CDR1 SQVTM and CDR2 ANQGSEA. The CDR3 has 13 amino acids. V dropped 1 base and J dropped 4 bases, with 8 bases sitting between them. CDR3 coding DNA: TGCAGCGTTGAAGGAGGACTTTACAATGAGCAGTTCTTC. Translating gives CSVEGGLYNEQFF.

Ten or more counts support this clonotype. The chain links TRBV12-3 or TRBV12-4 to TRBJ2-5; D possibly corresponds to TRBD2 (6 bases). The CDR3 runs to 16 residues. Deletions cut 3 bases from V and 0 bases from J, with 14 bases between. The DNA of the CDR3 is TGTGCCAGCAGTTTTCACCCTAGCGATTACCAAGAGACCCAGTACTTC. It translates to CASSFHPSDYQETQYF.

The chain is built from TRBV4-2 and TRBJ1-2, with 7 nucleotides matching TRBD1. The CDR3 totals 17 residues. Germline loops: CDR1 LGHNA, CDR2 YNFKEQ. J gave up 4 bases and V 1 base, and 12 bases lay outside the gene matches. CDR3 amino acids: CASSQVGAAQGSYGYTF. CDR3 nucleotides: TGTGCCAGCAGCCAAGTTGGGGCAGCACAGGGGTCCTATGGCTACACCTTC.

This clonotype was counted at least ten times. The rearrangement joins TRBV11-2 to TRBJ2-2; 9 bases agree with TRBD1. Germline values: CDR1 SGHAT, CDR2 FQNNGV. The CDR3 sequence is 15 residues long. V lost 4 bases and J lost 3; bases outside the gene matches: 3. CDR3 DNA: TGTGCCAGCAGCTCCGGGACAGGGTACACCGGGGAGCTGTTTTTT. It is translated as CASSSGTGYTGELFF. Full variable domain (missing parts from reference TRBV11-2 and TRBJ2-2): EAGVAQSPRYKIIEKRQSVAFWCNPISGHATLYWYQQILGQGPKLLIQFQNNGVVDDSQLPKDRFSAERLKGVDSTLKIQPAKLEDSAVYLCASSSGTGYTGELFFGEGSRLTVL.